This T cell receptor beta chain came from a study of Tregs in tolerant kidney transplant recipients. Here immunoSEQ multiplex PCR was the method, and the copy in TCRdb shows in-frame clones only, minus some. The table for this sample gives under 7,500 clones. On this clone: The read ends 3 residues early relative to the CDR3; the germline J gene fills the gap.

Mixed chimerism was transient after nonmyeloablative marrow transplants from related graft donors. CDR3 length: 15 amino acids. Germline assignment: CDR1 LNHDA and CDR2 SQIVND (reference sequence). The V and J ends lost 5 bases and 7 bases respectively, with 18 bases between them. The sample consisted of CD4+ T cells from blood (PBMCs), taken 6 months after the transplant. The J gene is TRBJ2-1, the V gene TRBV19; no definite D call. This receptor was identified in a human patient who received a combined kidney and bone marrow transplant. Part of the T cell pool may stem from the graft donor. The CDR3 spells CASSVGSIGGNEQFF. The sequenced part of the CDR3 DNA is TGTGCCAGTAGTGTCGGGTCTATAGGTGGTAATGAG.